The T cell receptor beta chain described here comes from a study of blood T cell repertoires in COVID-19. The V gene's germline CDR1 is MNHEY and CDR2 SVGAGI. V shed 6 bases and J 5 bases; nucleotides not matched to a gene: 6. The CDR3 is made up of 15 amino acids. The table came from immunoSEQ multiplex PCR; TCRdb's copy has only in-frame clones and leaves some out. The sample records a few hundred thousand clones, around 90% being singletons. V gene TRBV6-5 combines with J gene TRBJ1-6, with 8 bases matching TRBD1. The clonotype comes from a woman aged 55-75 years with COVID-19, enrolled during active disease. The sample comprised peripheral blood. This CDR3 reads CASRVTGDHNSPLHF. CDR3 in DNA: TGTGCCAGCAGGGTGACAGGGGATCATAATTCACCCCTCCACTTT.